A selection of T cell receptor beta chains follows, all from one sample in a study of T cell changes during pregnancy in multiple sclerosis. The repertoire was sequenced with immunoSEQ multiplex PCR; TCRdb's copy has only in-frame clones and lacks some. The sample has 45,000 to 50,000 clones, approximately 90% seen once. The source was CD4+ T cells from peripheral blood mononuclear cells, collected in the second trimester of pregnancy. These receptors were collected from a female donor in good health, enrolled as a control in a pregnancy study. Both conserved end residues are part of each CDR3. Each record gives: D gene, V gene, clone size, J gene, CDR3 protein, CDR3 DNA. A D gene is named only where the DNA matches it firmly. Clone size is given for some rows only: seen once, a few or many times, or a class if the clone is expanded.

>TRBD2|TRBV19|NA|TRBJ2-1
CASSIGPGLAGGVEQFF
TGTGCCAGTAGTATAGGTCCAGGACTAGCGGGGGGCGTTGAGCAGTTCTTC
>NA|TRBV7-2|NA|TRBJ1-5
CASSTETSNQPQHF
TGTGCCAGCAGCACAGAGACCAGCAATCAGCCCCAGCATTTT
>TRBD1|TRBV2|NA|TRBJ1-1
CASSGQGGLEAFF
TGTGCCAGCAGTGGACAGGGGGGCCTTGAAGCTTTCTTT
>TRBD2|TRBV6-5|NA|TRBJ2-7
CASRYGTSGSYEQYF
TGTGCCAGCCGTTACGGGACTAGCGGGTCCTACGAGCAGTACTTC
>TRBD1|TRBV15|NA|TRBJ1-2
CATSRDIQGNYGYTF
TGTGCCACCAGCAGAGATATACAGGGGAACTATGGCTACACCTTC
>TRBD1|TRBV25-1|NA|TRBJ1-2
CASSEPSPGQGNYGYTF
TGTGCCAGCAGTGAACCCTCCCCGGGACAGGGAAACTATGGCTACACCTTC
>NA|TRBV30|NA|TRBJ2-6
CAWSVDRQSSGANVLTF
TGTGCCTGGAGTGTTGACAGGCAAAGCTCTGGGGCCAACGTCCTGACTTTC
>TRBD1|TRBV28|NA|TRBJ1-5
CASNPTGFRQPQHF
TGTGCCAGCAACCCGACAGGGTTTCGTCAGCCCCAGCATTTT
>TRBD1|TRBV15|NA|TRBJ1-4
CATRTVQGAGEKLFF
TGTGCCACCAGAACAGTACAGGGGGCGGGGGAAAAACTGTTTTTT
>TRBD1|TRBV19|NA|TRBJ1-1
CASSISGTGGPNTEAFF
TGTGCCAGTAGTATTTCGGGGACAGGGGGGCCGAACACTGAAGCTTTCTTT
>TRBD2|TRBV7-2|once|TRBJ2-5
CASSSGLGLQETQYF
TGTGCCAGCAGCTCGGGACTAGGCCTCCAAGAGACCCAGTACTTC
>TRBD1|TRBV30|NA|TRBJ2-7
CAWSGTGGWYEQYF
TGTGCCTGGAGTGGGACAGGGGGCTGGTACGAGCAGTACTTC
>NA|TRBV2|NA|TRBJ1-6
CASGEGGNSPLHF
TGTGCCAGCGGGGAGGGGGGTAATTCACCCCTCCACTTT
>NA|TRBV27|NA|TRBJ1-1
CASSLSRANTEAFF
TGTGCCAGCAGTTTAAGCAGGGCGAACACTGAAGCTTTCTTT
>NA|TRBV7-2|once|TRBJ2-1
CASSSPGSYNEQFF
TGTGCCAGCAGTTCCCCGGGGTCCTACAATGAGCAGTTCTTC
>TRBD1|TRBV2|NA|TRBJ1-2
CASRPGQPYYGYTF
TGTGCCAGCAGGCCGGGACAGCCGTACTATGGCTACACCTTC
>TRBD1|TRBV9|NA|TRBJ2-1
CASSVGTGYYNEQFF
TGTGCCAGCAGCGTAGGGACAGGGTATTACAATGAGCAGTTCTTC
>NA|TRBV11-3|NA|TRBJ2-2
CASSLDPGNTGELFF
TGTGCCAGCAGCTTAGACCCAGGAAACACCGGGGAGCTGTTTTTT
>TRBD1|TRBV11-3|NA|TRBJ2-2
CASSFLTGVHTGELFF
TGTGCCAGCAGCTTCCTCACAGGGGTCCACACCGGGGAGCTGTTTTTT
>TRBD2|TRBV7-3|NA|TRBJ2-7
CASSPYSRLAGAEQYF
TGTGCCAGCAGCCCGTACTCACGCCTAGCGGGGGCCGAGCAGTACTTC
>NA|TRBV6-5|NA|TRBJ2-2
CATRQGGTGELFF
TGTGCCACACGACAGGGAGGTACCGGGGAGCTGTTTTTT
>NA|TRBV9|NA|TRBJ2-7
CASSVAPGLYEQYF
TGTGCCAGCAGCGTAGCCCCAGGGTTGTACGAGCAGTACTTC
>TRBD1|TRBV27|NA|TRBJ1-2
CASRDPGTGAGYTF
TGTGCCAGCAGGGACCCCGGGACAGGGGCCGGCTACACCTTC
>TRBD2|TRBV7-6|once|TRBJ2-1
CASSEDRLAGVNEQFF
TGTGCCAGCAGCGAAGATAGGCTAGCGGGTGTGAATGAGCAGTTCTTC
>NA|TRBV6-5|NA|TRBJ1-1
CATQTPMNTEAFF
TGTGCCACTCAGACACCTATGAACACTGAAGCTTTCTTT
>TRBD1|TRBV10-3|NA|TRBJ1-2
CAISESRAGGAVGGYTF
TGTGCCATCAGTGAGTCTAGGGCAGGGGGCGCGGTAGGCGGCTACACCTTC
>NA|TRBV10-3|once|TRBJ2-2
CAVAPGQENTGELFF
TGTGCCGTCGCTCCGGGACAAGAGAACACCGGGGAGCTGTTTTTT
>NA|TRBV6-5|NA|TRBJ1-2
CASSPGGYNYGYTF
TGTGCCAGCTCCCCGGGGGGGTATAACTATGGCTACACCTTC
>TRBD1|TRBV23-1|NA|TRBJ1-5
CASSIPGQGNQPQHF
TGCGCCAGCAGCATTCCCGGACAGGGGAATCAGCCCCAGCATTTT
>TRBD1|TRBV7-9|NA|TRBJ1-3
CASSFRQGSGNTIYF
TGTGCCAGCAGCTTCAGACAGGGCTCTGGAAACACCATATATTTT
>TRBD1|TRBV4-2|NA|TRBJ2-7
CASSQAAGTGGVREQYF
TGTGCCAGCAGCCAAGCGGCCGGGACAGGGGGAGTCCGGGAGCAGTACTTC
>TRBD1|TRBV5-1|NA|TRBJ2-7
CASSRRQGPYEQYF
TGCGCCAGCAGCAGAAGACAGGGTCCCTACGAGCAGTACTTC
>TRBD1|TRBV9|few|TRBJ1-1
CASSVFEGAGTEAFF
TGTGCCAGCAGCGTATTCGAGGGGGCAGGCACTGAAGCTTTCTTT
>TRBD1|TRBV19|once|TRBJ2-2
CASSPGQGITGELFF
TGTGCCAGTAGTCCGGGACAGGGGATTACCGGGGAGCTGTTTTTT
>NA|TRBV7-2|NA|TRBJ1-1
CASSLGLSNTEAFF
TGTGCCAGCAGCTTGGGACTCTCGAACACTGAAGCTTTCTTT
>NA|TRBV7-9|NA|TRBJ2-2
CASSLGREGTGELFF
TGTGCCAGCAGCTTAGGTAGAGAGGGCACCGGGGAGCTGTTTTTT
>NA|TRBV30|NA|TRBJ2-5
CAWGQRETQYF
TGTGCCTGGGGACAGCGAGAGACCCAGTACTTC
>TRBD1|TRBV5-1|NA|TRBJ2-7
CASSLAPDRGSYEQYF
TGCGCCAGCAGCTTGGCTCCGGACAGGGGCTCCTACGAGCAGTACTTC
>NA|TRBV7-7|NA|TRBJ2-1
CASSLGDTGNNEQFF
TGTGCTAGCAGCTTAGGGGATACAGGGAACAATGAGCAGTTCTTC
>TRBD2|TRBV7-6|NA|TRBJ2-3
CASTILSGGGTDTQYF
TGTGCCAGCACCATTCTTAGCGGGGGAGGCACAGATACGCAGTATTTT
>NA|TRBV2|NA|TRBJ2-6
CASSRDPSGANVLTF
TGTGCCAGCAGTCGGGATCCCTCTGGGGCCAACGTCCTGACTTTC
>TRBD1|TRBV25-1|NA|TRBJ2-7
CANSPPLTGAHEQYF
TGTGCCAACAGTCCCCCTCTGACAGGGGCCCACGAGCAGTACTTC